One sample yielded the 25 T cell receptor beta chains listed below, sequenced in a study of cytomegalovirus exposure and HLA in healthy donors. In the PCR, 60 Vbeta and 13 Jbeta primers were used. Some clones are missing from TCRdb's copy, which holds only in-frame ones; the method was immunoSEQ multiplex PCR. This table holds roughly 120,000 clones, around 80% found once. Sequencing was carried out using PBMCs. Receptors were obtained from a human donor in good health.

This rearrangement joins TRBV15 to TRBJ2-5; tentative D call: TRBD2 (5 bases). The J call could be wrong; TRBJ2-7 is a better fit for the DNA end. The CDR3 is 17 amino acids. Germline values: CDR1 LNHNV, CDR2 YYDKDF (reference sequence). This chain's CDR3 is CATSRRAGTEGPYEQYF. CDR3 sequence (DNA): TGTGCCACCAGCAGAAGGGCGGGCACAGAAGGCCCCTACGAGCAGTACTTC.

The sample holds one count of this clone. The V gene is TRBV6-5, the J gene TRBJ2-3; D gene uncertain. V dropped 5 bases and J dropped 7 bases, with 16 bases sitting between them. The CDR3 contains 14 residues. The germline CDR1 and CDR2 sequences are MNHEY and SVGAGI. Here the CDR3 DNA reads TGTGCCAGCAGTGAAGGCCTAGTCAAACATACGCAGTATTTT. Amino acid sequence: CASSEGLVKHTQYF.

The chain links TRBV5-1 to TRBJ1-2, with D maybe TRBD1 (5 bases). Germline-derived CDR1 and CDR2 are SGHRS and YFSETQ. The CDR3 consists of 15 residues. Trimming removed 3 bases at V and 3 bases at J, with 15 bases between. The DNA of the CDR3 is TGCGCCAGCAGCTCGCGCCAGGGCGGTGACTATGGCTACACCTTC. Translated: CASSSRQGGDYGYTF.

This clone was picked up a small number of times. The chain is built from TRBV4-1 and TRBJ1-1; the D is unclear. Deletions cut 4 bases from V and 4 bases from J, with 7 bases between. This CDR3 has 12 amino acids. CDR1 MGHRA and CDR2 YSYEKL come from the germline V gene. CDR3 amino acids: CASSPPGTEAFF. The CDR3 DNA reads as TGCGCCAGCAGCCCCCCAGGCACTGAAGCTTTCTTT.

J is TRBJ2-5 and V is TRBV1; the D call in the table, TRBD2, was not verified against the DNA. TRBV1 counts as a pseudogene. The CDR3 contains 17 residues. The CDR3 region is CTSTTGTSYVFYETQYF. The CDR3 nucleotides are TGCACCAGCACTACCGGGACTAGCTACGTCTTTTACGAGACCCAGTACTTC.

The V call is TRBV5-1, the J call TRBJ1-3; D is undetermined. This CDR3 has 17 amino acids. Germline V gene sequence: CDR1 SGHRS, CDR2 YFSETQ. V dropped 4 bases and J dropped 0 bases, with 17 bases sitting between them. CDR3 nucleotide sequence: TGCGCCAGCAGCCTAACGGGTAGGAGGAGCTCTGGAAACACCATATATTTT. This encodes CASSLTGRRSSGNTIYF.

V usage is TRBV5-1 and J usage is TRBJ2-1, with D uncertain. Germline V CDR1 and CDR2: SGHRS, YFSETQ. The CDR3 is made up of 12 amino acids. Trimming removed 2 bases at V and 5 bases at J, with 5 bases between. The DNA of the CDR3 is TGCGCCAGCAGCTTCCCTAACAATGAGCAGTTCTTC. Amino acids: CASSFPNNEQFF.

The V and J genes are TRBV4-1 and TRBJ2-4, with D uncertain. The germline gives CDR1 MGHRA, CDR2 YSYEKL. The CDR3 runs 15 residues. The V gene lost 0 bases and the J gene lost 4 bases, with 10 bases spanning the gap. DNA of the CDR3: TGCGCCAGCAGCCAAGATATCCTAAGTAAAAACATTCAGTACTTC. This encodes CASSQDILSKNIQYF.

This clone was seen only a few times. The chain uses TRBV9 and TRBJ2-7, with 10 nucleotides matching TRBD1. V lost 0 bases, J lost 4 bases, and 4 bases stayed unmatched. CDR3 size: 15 residues. The germline gives CDR1 SGDLS, CDR2 YYNGEE. CDR3 residues: CASSVGDRGTYEQYF. As DNA, the CDR3 is TGTGCCAGCAGCGTAGGGGACAGGGGAACATACGAGCAGTACTTC.

V usage is TRBV14 and J usage is TRBJ2-5; 8 nucleotides agree with TRBD1. The J segment lost 0 bases and the V segment lost 1 base, leaving 16 bases of the junction unmatched. The CDR3 is 20 residues long. Per the germline V gene, CDR1 is SGHDN and CDR2 is FVKESK. The CDR3 is CASSQVFSEAGGRNQETQYF. The CDR3 bases are TGTGCCAGCAGCCAAGTTTTTAGTGAGGCAGGGGGCCGGAACCAAGAGACCCAGTACTTC.

The DNA of the CDR3 is TGTGCCAGCAGCGTGCTAACAGGGGGTATGAACACTGAAGCTTTCTTT. Translation gives CASSVLTGGMNTEAFF. J is TRBJ1-1 and V is TRBV9; 8 positions agree with TRBD1. The CDR3 contains 16 residues. CDR1 is SGDLS, CDR2 YYNGEE, per germline. V trimming: 2 bases; J trimming: 0 bases; junction bases outside the gene matches: 6.

The chain is built from TRBV5-6 and TRBJ1-2; D perhaps matches TRBD1 (5 bases). Germline CDR1 reads SGHDT; CDR2 reads YYEEEE. The ends were cut back, 5 bases at V and 4 bases at J, with 9 bases in the middle. There are 12 residues in the CDR3. The CDR3 region is CASRYRSYGYTF. DNA for the CDR3: TGTGCCAGCAGATACAGGAGCTATGGCTACACCTTC.

The V and J genes are TRBV27 and TRBJ2-1, with 8 nucleotides matching TRBD1. Germline CDR1 reads MNHEY; CDR2 reads SMNVEV (reference sequence). The CDR3 sequence is 12 residues long. J lost 12 bases, V lost 3 bases, and 4 bases had no gene match. The CDR3 reads CASSFPGTGQFF. The CDR3, as DNA: TGTGCCAGCAGTTTCCCCGGGACAGGGCAGTTCTTC.

V is TRBV7-8 and J is TRBJ1-5, with D perhaps matching TRBD1 (5 bases). The CDR3 is 16 residues long. The germline V and J ends were trimmed by 0 bases and 3 bases, with 12 bases remaining between them. Per germline, CDR1 SGHVS and CDR2 FQNEAQ. CDR3 protein: CASSLAVSGYNQPQHF. In DNA form, the CDR3 reads TGTGCCAGCAGCTTAGCCGTCTCAGGGTACAATCAGCCCCAGCATTTT.

The chain has TRBV19 and TRBJ1-5, with 7 bases fitting TRBD1. The CDR3 is 15 residues long. The V gene's germline CDR1 is LNHDA and CDR2 SQIVND (reference sequence). After removal of 5 bases from V and 4 bases from J, the junction contained 8 bases not matched to a gene. CDR3: CASSPQTGLNQPQHF. The CDR3 DNA is TGTGCCAGTAGTCCGCAGACAGGGCTGAATCAGCCCCAGCATTTT.

This clone was observed a few times. At one of its ends the junction is not consistent with the germline gene, which may arise from a read error. The chain recombines TRBV19 with TRBJ2-4; D ambiguous. This CDR3 region has 11 residues. CDR1 is LNHDA, CDR2 SQIVND, per germline (reference sequence). The CDR3 bases are TGCTCGAGCACAGCCAAAAACATTCAGTACTTC. This sequence encodes CSSTAKNIQYF.

The gene calls are TRBV6-5 and TRBJ2-7; D call uncertain. This CDR3 has 13 residues. CDR1 and CDR2 (germline): MNHEY, SVGAGI. V was pared by 4 bases and J by 2 bases, with 9 bases between. CDR3 DNA: TGTGCCAGCAGTTCTCCTCAGGCCTACGAGCAGTACTTC. Amino acids: CASSSPQAYEQYF.

About this clone itself: Relative to the germline gene, one junction end is altered; a read error may explain this. The rearrangement uses TRBV13 and TRBJ2-7, with D perhaps assigned TRBD1 or TRBD2 (5 bases each). This CDR3 region has 14 residues. Germline V gives CDR1 PRHDT, CDR2 FYEKMQ (reference sequence). For the CDR3, the DNA is TGTGCCAGCAGCATAGGGACGGGAAAACACGAGCAGTACTTC. Protein product: CASSIGTGKHEQYF.

This chain joins TRBV19 and TRBJ2-7; D is possibly TRBD2 (6 bases). Trimming left V 4 bases short and J 3 bases short, with 13 bases between. The CDR3 extends over 14 amino acids. Germline V gene lookup returns CDR1 LNHDA and CDR2 SQIVND (reference sequence). The CDR3 coding sequence is TGTGCCAGTAGTACCCCCGGGGGATTCTACGAGCAGTACTTC. It encodes CASSTPGGFYEQYF.

This clone appeared a single time. The chain has TRBV7-9 and TRBJ2-2, with D perhaps matching TRBD2 (5 bases). Trimming removed 5 bases at V and 5 bases at J, with 18 bases between. This CDR3 has 16 amino acids. CDR1 and CDR2 (germline): SEHNR, FQNEAQ (reference sequence). The CDR3 DNA reads TGTGCCAGCAGCCTAGGCGGGCCAGATGGGACCGGGGAGCTGTTTTTT. Residues: CASSLGGPDGTGELFF.

The genes are TRBV6-5 and TRBJ1-5, with D possibly TRBD1 on 6 matching bases. Germline assignment: CDR1 MNHEY and CDR2 SVGAGI. The V end was cut by 5 bases, the J end by 9 bases, with 14 bases between. CDR3 length: 13 amino acids. The CDR3 loop is CASSEGGERPQHF. For the CDR3, the DNA is TGTGCCAGCAGTGAAGGGGGGGAGAGGCCCCAGCATTTT.

V and J are TRBV11-2 and TRBJ2-3; D is undetermined. Trimming took 7 bases from V and 2 from J, leaving 19 bases between them. CDR1 is SGHAT and CDR2 is FQNNGV in the germline V gene. The CDR3 is made up of 16 amino acids. CDR3 DNA: TGTGCCAGCACCCGATCTGTAATTTGGGCCACAGATACGCAGTATTTT. As protein: CASTRSVIWATDTQYF.

The V gene is TRBV9, the J gene TRBJ1-2, with TRBD1 matching 7 bases. Germline V CDR1 and CDR2: SGDLS, YYNGEE. J gave up 3 bases and V 0 bases, and 2 bases lay outside the gene matches. The CDR3 is made up of 14 amino acids. In DNA, the CDR3 is TGTGCCAGCAGCGTAGGTGGGACAGACTATGGCTACACCTTC. Protein product: CASSVGGTDYGYTF.

The chain joins TRBV11-2 to TRBJ1-2; TRBD1 aligns across 10 bases. The CDR3 loop spans 14 amino acids. The J segment lost 7 bases and the V segment lost 5 bases, leaving 7 bases of the junction unmatched. Germline CDR1 reads SGHAT; CDR2 reads FQNNGV. The CDR3: CASSKGQGSLGYTF. In DNA, the CDR3 is TGTGCCAGCAGCAAGGGACAGGGGTCTCTTGGCTACACCTTC.

The rearrangement links TRBV18 to TRBJ1-3, with D perhaps TRBD1 (5 bases). Trimming took 6 bases from V and 0 from J, leaving 9 bases between them. This CDR3 is 14 amino acids long. The germline V gene encodes CDR1 KGHSH and CDR2 LQKENI. The CDR3 DNA sequence: TGTGCCAGCTCTACAACAGGCTCTGGAAACACCATATATTTT. This gives the protein CASSTTGSGNTIYF. Complete variable domain (other parts from reference TRBV18 and TRBJ1-3): NAGVMQNPRHLVRRRGQEARLRCSPMKGHSHVYWYRQLPEEGLKFMVYLQKENIIDESGMPKERFSAEFPKEGPSILRIQQVVRGDSAAYFCASSTTGSGNTIYFGEGSWLTVV.